The clone carrying this T cell receptor (beta chain) was observed a few times. Its matching antigen is unknown. Unique molecular identifiers were carried by the TCR beta cDNA libraries. T cells, roughly 1 to 10 million of them, yielded approximately 500,000 cDNA molecules. TCRdb analysed the PCR reads with MiXCR anew, one entry per CDR3 protein. Of a few hundred thousand distinct CDR3 sequences in the sample, 30% to 45% were seen once. These data come from a study of post-analysis software for immune sequencing data. On the study more broadly: Secondary progressive, relapsing-remitting and progressive-relapsing multiple sclerosis were among the included disease courses. General study findings and limits: Compared with controls, patients showed significantly lower normalized Chao1 diversity. When the samples were clustered directly with F measure, those that had been prepared in the same batch showed strong co-clustering. The study found TRBV5-6, TRBV5-1 and TRBV20-1 among about five TRBV segments more frequent in patients than controls.

The CDR3 contains 12 residues. V was clipped by 3 bases and J by 14 bases, with 15 bases between them. Germline CDR1 MDHEN, CDR2 SYDVKM. The sample taken for sequencing was blood. The rearrangement uses TRBV28 and TRBJ2-3; a possible D gene is TRBD2 (5 bases). The clonotype originates from a girl aged 10 to 17 with multiple sclerosis. The CDR3 loop reads CASSLDGERRYF. The CDR3 DNA is TGTGCCAGCAGTTTGGATGGGGAGCGGCGGTATTTT.